This record looks at one T cell receptor (beta chain) sequence and its context. From germline, CDR1 is MGHRA and CDR2 YSYEKL. The length of the CDR3 is 14 residues. V was trimmed by 4 bases and J by 6 bases, leaving 13 bases between them. This sample was taken from a study of CD8+ T cells in alopecia areata. Extracted from the samples, RNA was reverse transcribed into cDNA to serve as the sequencing template. Assay: immunoSEQ multiplex PCR; the TCRdb copy retains only in-frame clones and omits some. The sample lists some 210,000 clones; 50% to 65% were seen once. V is TRBV4-1 and J is TRBJ2-1, with a possible D match to TRBD2 (6 bases). This specimen was CD4+ T cells sorted from blood, taken at week 0. The clonotype originates from a human donor with alopecia areata. The CDR3 spells CASSLGGPVNEQFF. CDR3 nucleotide sequence: TGCGCCAGCAGCCTCGGAGGGCCTGTCAATGAGCAGTTCTTC.